A single sample is the source of the 9 T cell receptor beta chains below, sequenced in a study of cytomegalovirus exposure and HLA in healthy donors. The PCR made use of 60 Vbeta and 13 Jbeta primers. Sequencing was performed with immunoSEQ multiplex PCR; in TCRdb, only in-frame clones are kept and a portion is missing. Altogether about 160,000 clones are present, more than 80% being singletons, with the ten largest covering less than 15%. Sequencing input: PBMCs. Receptor source: a woman aged 45-59 years in good health and CMV-seronegative.

The chain couples TRBV25-1 to TRBJ1-2; the D gene is possibly TRBD1 (5 bases). Trimming took 1 base from V and 7 from J, leaving 22 bases between them. The germline V gene has CDR1 MGHDK and CDR2 SYGVNS. This CDR3 contains 17 residues. The CDR3 protein is CASSEWGGDSSFRGYTF. The CDR3 coding sequence is TGTGCCAGCAGTGAATGGGGAGGGGACTCTTCCTTTCGTGGCTACACCTTC.

The chain combines TRBV9 with TRBJ1-4, with D possibly TRBD1 on 5 matching bases. Trimming removed 0 bases from V and 8 bases from J, with 11 bases in between. The germline CDR1 and CDR2 sequences are SGDLS and YYNGEE. This CDR3 comprises 14 residues. This chain's CDR3 is CASSVGAGNEKLFF. CDR3 DNA: TGTGCCAGCAGCGTAGGGGCAGGGAACGAAAAACTGTTTTTT.

The chain links TRBV28 to TRBJ1-4; weak D call: TRBD1 (6 bases). Germline loops: CDR1 MDHEN, CDR2 SYDVKM. The CDR3 extends over 14 amino acids. V was clipped by 5 bases and J by 5 bases, with 12 bases between them. The CDR3 nucleotides read TGTGCCAGCAGTAGAGACAGGCTAAATGAAAAACTGTTTTTT. This translates into CASSRDRLNEKLFF. Using reference TRBV28 and TRBJ1-4 for the parts outside the CDR3, the full variable domain is DVKVTQSSRYLVKRTGEKVFLECVQDMDHENMFWYRQDPGLGLRLIYFSYDVKMKEKGDIPEGYSVSREKKERFSLILESASTNQTSMYLCASSRDRLNEKLFFGSGTQLSVL.

The chain has TRBV7-2 and TRBJ2-2; TRBD2 matches at 12 bases. Unmatched junction bases numbered 9, after V lost 5 bases and J lost 5 bases. From germline, CDR1 is SGHTA and CDR2 FQGNSA. This CDR3 comprises 17 residues. The CDR3 nucleotides read TGTGCCAGCAGCGTAACTAGCGGGGGGTTTGTTACCGGGGAGCTGTTTTTT. Its translation is CASSVTSGGFVTGELFF.

The chain recombines TRBV7-6 with TRBJ2-2; the D is unclear. Germline V lookup: CDR1 SGHVS, CDR2 FNYEAQ. Trimming took 5 bases from V and 8 from J, leaving 12 bases between them. This CDR3 has 13 residues. In nucleotides, the CDR3 is TGTGCCAGCAGCCCAACTAAGCTGGGGGAGCTGTTTTTT. Its translation is CASSPTKLGELFF.

The gene calls are TRBV7-9 and TRBJ2-1, with no clear D. Germline assignment: CDR1 SEHNR and CDR2 FQNEAQ (reference sequence). Trimming took 0 bases from V and 4 from J, leaving 4 bases between them. This CDR3 spans 13 amino acids. Here the CDR3 DNA reads TGTGCCAGCAGCTTAGCGGCTTACAATGAGCAGTTCTTC. As protein: CASSLAAYNEQFF.

The rearrangement links TRBV9 to TRBJ2-1; 8 positions agree with TRBD2. The length of the CDR3 is 14 residues. With V trimmed by 3 bases and J by 8 bases, 7 bases remained unmatched. Germline V gives CDR1 SGDLS, CDR2 YYNGEE. The CDR3 nucleotides read TGTGCCAGCAGCGGTAGCGGGGATAGGGATGAGCAGTTCTTC. This gives the protein CASSGSGDRDEQFF.

The chain employs TRBV10-3 and TRBJ2-1; 9 bases agree with TRBD1. After removal of 2 bases from V and 8 bases from J, the junction contained 10 bases not matched to a gene. Per the germline V gene, CDR1 is ENHRY and CDR2 is SYGVKD. The length of the CDR3 is 16 residues. This chain's CDR3 is CAISEIRGQGPHEQFF. CDR3 bases: TGTGCCATCAGTGAGATTAGGGGACAGGGTCCGCATGAGCAGTTCTTC.

This clone has just a few counts. The rearrangement joins TRBV6-1 to TRBJ2-3; 7 bases align to TRBD1. Germline-derived CDR1 and CDR2 are MNHNS and SASEGT. The CDR3 sequence is 17 residues long. Germline trimming cut 3 bases from V and 2 bases from J; bases unmatched to any gene: 11. The DNA for the CDR3 is TGTGCCAGCAGTGAGGGGACAGTTTCTTATTCCACAGATACGCAGTATTTT. Its translation: CASSEGTVSYSTDTQYF.